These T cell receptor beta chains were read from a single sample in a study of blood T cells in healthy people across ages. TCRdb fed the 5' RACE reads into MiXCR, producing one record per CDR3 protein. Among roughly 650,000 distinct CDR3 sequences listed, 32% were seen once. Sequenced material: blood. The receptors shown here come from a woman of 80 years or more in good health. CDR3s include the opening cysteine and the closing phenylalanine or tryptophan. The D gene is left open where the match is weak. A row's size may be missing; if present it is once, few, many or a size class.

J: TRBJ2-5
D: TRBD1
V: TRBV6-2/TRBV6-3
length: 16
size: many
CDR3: CASSYSFGRGQETQYF
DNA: TGTGCCAGCAGTTACTCGTTTGGCAGGGGGCAAGAGACCCAGTACTTC

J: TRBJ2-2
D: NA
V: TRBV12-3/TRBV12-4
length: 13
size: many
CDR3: CASSLGVAGELFF
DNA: TGTGCCAGCAGTTTAGGGGTGGCCGGGGAGCTGTTTTTT

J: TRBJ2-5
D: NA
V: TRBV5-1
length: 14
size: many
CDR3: CASSDAGARETQYF
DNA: TGCGCCAGCAGCGATGCAGGGGCTAGAGAGACCCAGTACTTC

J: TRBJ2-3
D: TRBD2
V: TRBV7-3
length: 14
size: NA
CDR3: CASSFNAGGDTQYF
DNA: TGTGCCAGCAGCTTCAACGCGGGGGGAGATACGCAGTATTTT

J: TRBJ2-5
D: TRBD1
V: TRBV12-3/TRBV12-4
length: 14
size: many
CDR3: CASSTGTEMGTQYF
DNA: TGTGCCAGCAGTACAGGGACAGAAATGGGGACCCAGTACTTC

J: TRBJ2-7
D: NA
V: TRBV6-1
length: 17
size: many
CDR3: CASRETGTGHRVYEQYF
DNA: TGTGCCAGCAGGGAGACTGGTACGGGGCACAGAGTCTACGAGCAGTACTTC

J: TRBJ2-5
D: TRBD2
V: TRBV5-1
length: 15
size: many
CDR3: CASSLDPSGPGTQYF
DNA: TGCGCCAGCAGCCTCGACCCTAGCGGCCCCGGGACCCAGTACTTC

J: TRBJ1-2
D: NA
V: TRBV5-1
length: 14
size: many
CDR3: CASSLDGPPYGYTF
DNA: TGCGCCAGCAGCTTGGATGGACCGCCCTATGGCTACACCTTC

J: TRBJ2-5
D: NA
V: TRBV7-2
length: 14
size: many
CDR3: CASSLEQGQETQYF
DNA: TGTGCCAGCAGCTTAGAACAGGGCCAAGAGACCCAGTACTTC

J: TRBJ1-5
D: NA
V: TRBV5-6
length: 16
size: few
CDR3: CASSWARDNRNQPQHF
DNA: TGTGCCAGCAGCTGGGCCCGGGACAACAGAAATCAGCCCCAGCATTTT

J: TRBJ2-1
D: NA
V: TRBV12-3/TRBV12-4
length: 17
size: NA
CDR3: CASSLVGGEGSYNEQLF
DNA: TGTGCCAGCAGTCTAGTCGGGGGAGAAGGATCCTACAATGAGCAGTTATTC

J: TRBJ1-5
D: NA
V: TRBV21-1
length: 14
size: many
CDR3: CASTGTGRGQPQHF
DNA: TGTGCCAGCACCGGGACAGGGAGAGGACAGCCCCAGCATTTT

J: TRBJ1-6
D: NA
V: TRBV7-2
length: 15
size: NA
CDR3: CASSPRDGVNSPLHF
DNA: TGTGCCAGCAGCCCCCGGGACGGGGTCAATTCACCCCTCCACTTT

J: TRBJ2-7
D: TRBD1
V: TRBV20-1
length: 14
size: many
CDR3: CSAYPGQGSYEQYF
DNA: TGCAGTGCTTACCCGGGACAGGGGTCCTACGAGCAGTACTTC

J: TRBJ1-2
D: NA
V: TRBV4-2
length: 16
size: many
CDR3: CASSQGPGGPIYGYTF
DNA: TGTGCCAGCAGCCAAGGCCCGGGGGGGCCCATCTATGGCTACACCTTC

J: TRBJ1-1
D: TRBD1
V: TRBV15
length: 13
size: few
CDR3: CATAKGAPFEAFF
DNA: TGTGCCACCGCTAAGGGGGCACCCTTTGAAGCTTTCTTT

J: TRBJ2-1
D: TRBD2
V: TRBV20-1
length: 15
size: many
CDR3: CSASLSRGGYNEQFF
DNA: TGCAGTGCTAGCCTCTCGCGGGGGGGCTACAATGAGCAGTTCTTC

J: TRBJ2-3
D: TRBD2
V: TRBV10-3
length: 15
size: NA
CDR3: CAISEKAGAGDTQYF
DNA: TGTGCCATCAGTGAGAAAGCGGGAGCTGGAGATACGCAGTATTTT

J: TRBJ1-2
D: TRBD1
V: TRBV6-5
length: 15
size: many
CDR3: CASSPRQGSGYGYTF
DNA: TGTGCCAGCAGTCCAAGACAGGGATCGGGCTATGGCTACACCTTC

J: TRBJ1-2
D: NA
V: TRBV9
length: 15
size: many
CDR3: CASSVLDASSYGYTF
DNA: TGTGCCAGCAGCGTATTAGATGCCTCCTCCTATGGCTACACCTTC

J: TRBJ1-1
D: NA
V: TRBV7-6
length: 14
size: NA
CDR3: CASSSLGSNTEAFF
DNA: TGTGCCAGCAGTTCCCTGGGGTCGAACACTGAAGCTTTCTTT

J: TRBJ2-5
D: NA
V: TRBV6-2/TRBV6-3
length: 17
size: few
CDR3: CASSRLQGPLPHNEQYF
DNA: TGTGCCAGCAGTCGACTACAGGGCCCGCTTCCTCACAATGAGCAGTACTTC

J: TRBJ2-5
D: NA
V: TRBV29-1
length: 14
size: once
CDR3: CSVEVGLLGETQYF
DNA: TGCAGCGTTGAAGTAGGGCTATTAGGGGAGACCCAGTACTTC

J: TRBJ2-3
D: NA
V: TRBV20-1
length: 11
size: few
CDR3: CSAEGENTQYF
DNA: TGCAGTGCCGAGGGGGAGAATACGCAGTATTTT

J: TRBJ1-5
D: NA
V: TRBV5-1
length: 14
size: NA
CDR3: CASSLEGRSQPQHF
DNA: TGCGCCAGCAGCTTGGAGGGCCGTTCTCAGCCCCAGCATTTT

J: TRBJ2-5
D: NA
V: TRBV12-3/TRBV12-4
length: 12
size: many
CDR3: CASSLDPGEQYF
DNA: TGTGCCAGCAGTTTAGATCCGGGTGAGCAGTACTTC

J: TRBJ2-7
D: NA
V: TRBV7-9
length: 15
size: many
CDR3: CASSSNLIRTYEQYF
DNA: TGTGCCAGCAGCTCGAACCTAATAAGAACCTACGAGCAGTACTTC

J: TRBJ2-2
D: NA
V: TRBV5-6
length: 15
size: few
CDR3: CASSLGTRAAGELFF
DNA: TGTGCCAGCAGCTTGGGGACCCGGGCGGCCGGGGAGCTGTTTTTT

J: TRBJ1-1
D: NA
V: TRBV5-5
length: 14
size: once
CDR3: CASSWVGGVTEAFF
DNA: TGTGCCAGCAGCTGGGTCGGGGGCGTCACTGAAGCTTTCTTT

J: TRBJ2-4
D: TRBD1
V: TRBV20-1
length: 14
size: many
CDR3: CSAKGQGRENIQYF
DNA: TGCAGTGCTAAGGGACAGGGGAGAGAAAACATTCAGTACTTC

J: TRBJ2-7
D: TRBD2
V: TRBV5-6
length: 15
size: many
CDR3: CASSQEIAGVYEQYF
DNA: TGTGCCAGCAGTCAGGAGATAGCGGGGGTCTACGAGCAGTACTTC

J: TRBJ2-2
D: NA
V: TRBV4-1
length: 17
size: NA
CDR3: CASSQEWGSRGTGELFF
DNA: TGCGCCAGCAGCCAAGAGTGGGGGTCACGGGGCACCGGGGAGCTGTTTTTT

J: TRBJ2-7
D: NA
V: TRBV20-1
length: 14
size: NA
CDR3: CSAGPGRGSYEQYF
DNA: TGCAGTGCTGGACCGGGACGGGGCTCCTACGAGCAGTACTTC

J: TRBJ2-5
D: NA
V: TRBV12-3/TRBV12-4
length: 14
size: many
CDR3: CASTPASEGQTQYF
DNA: TGTGCCAGCACCCCCGCCTCGGAGGGTCAGACCCAGTACTTC

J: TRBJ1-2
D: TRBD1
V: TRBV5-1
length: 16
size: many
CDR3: CASSLAGDRDGYGYTF
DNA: TGCGCCAGCAGCTTGGCCGGGGACAGGGACGGCTATGGCTACACCTTC

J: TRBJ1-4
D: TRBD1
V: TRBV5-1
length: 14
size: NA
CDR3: CASSVTGGNEKLFF
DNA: TGCGCCAGCAGCGTAACAGGGGGCAATGAAAAACTGTTTTTT

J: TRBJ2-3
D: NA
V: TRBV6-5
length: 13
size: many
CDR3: CASSEGVPDTQYF
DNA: TGTGCCAGCAGCGAGGGGGTCCCAGATACGCAGTATTTT

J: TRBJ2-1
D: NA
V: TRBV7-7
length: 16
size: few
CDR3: CASSPHGREPYNEQFF
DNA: TGTGCTAGCAGCCCACATGGCCGGGAACCCTACAATGAGCAGTTCTTC

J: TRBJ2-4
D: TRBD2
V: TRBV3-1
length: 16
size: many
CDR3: CASSQSAGAVKNIQYF
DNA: TGTGCCAGCAGCCAATCTGCGGGAGCGGTCAAAAACATTCAGTACTTC

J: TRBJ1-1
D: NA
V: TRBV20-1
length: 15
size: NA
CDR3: CSARGLGRGITEAFF
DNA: TGCAGTGCTAGAGGCTTGGGACGGGGGATCACTGAAGCTTTCTTT